This T cell receptor beta chain was sequenced in a study of follicular helper T cells after annual influenza vaccination. Study-level points and caveats: ICOS-CD38- cTfh most often held earlier Day 7 ICOS+CD38+ clones.

This CDR3 is built from 17 residues. V was pared by 3 bases and J by 1 base, with 6 bases of the junction left unmatched. Per the germline V gene, CDR1 is LGHNA and CDR2 is YNFKEQ. Concerning this clone itself: Antigen unknown.

Time point denoted: 2014-2015 season, pre-vaccination. Sorted cTfh were non-naive CD4+CXCR5+PD-1+, either ICOS+CD38+ or ICOS-CD38-. TCRdb keeps only in-frame clones here, not all; method: immunoSEQ multiplex PCR. The profile shows 28,000 or so clones, around 80% of them singletons. The specimen was CXCR5+ CD38- circulating T follicular helper cells from blood, collected on the day of influenza vaccination. Subset meaning: circulating Tfh, non-naive CD4+CXCR5+PD-1+ (ICOS+CD38+ or ICOS-CD38-). The sequence was collected from an adult who received the influenza vaccine. The V gene is TRBV4-2, the J gene TRBJ2-3; TRBD2 aligns across 11 bases. The CDR3 protein is CASSHFSGRAGTDTQYF. CDR3 in DNA: TGTGCCAGCAGCCATTTTAGCGGGAGGGCAGGCACAGATACGCAGTATTTT.